This paragraph reports one T cell receptor beta chain. The data were taken from a study of blood T cell repertoires in COVID-19. Study-wide background: The United States, Italy and Spain provided the acute and convalescent COVID-19 samples. PBMCs, B-cell-depleted T cells, or T cells provided the cDNA or gDNA that made up the material.

Germline CDR1 MNHEY, CDR2 SVGAGI. This CDR3 is 14 amino acids long. Losses at the gene ends were 7 bases for V and 4 bases for J; bases not matched to a gene: 9. Study processing details: Reference gene primers were amplified, and this amplification served to estimate nucleated cell counts. Only in-frame clones appear in the TCRdb table, and some are missing; sequencing was by immunoSEQ multiplex PCR. V and J calls and clone size are copied from that table; D and trimming were computed from the DNA. The sample carries 240,000 or so clones, just under 85% recorded once. What was sequenced was peripheral blood. The J gene is TRBJ1-2, the V gene TRBV6-5, with 7 bases aligning to TRBD1. The TCR comes from a woman older than 75 with acute or convalescent COVID-19. The CDR3 loop reads CASKLGGRGYGYTF. As DNA, the CDR3 is TGTGCCAGCAAATTAGGGGGCCGGGGCTATGGCTACACCTTC.